What follows are 29 T cell receptor beta chains derived from one specimen sequenced in a study of T cells in localized non-small cell lung cancer. Clones were read by immunoSEQ multiplex PCR, and TCRdb kept only the in-frame ones, dropping some. The sample lists roughly 25,000 clones, approximately 90% seen once, with 2.5% to 3% in the top ten. The input for sequencing was peripheral blood, taken before any cancer treatment. The origin of the receptors is a woman between 35 and 70 years old with stage I lung adenocarcinoma.

The DNA of the CDR3 is TGTGCCAGCAGCTTAGTACACAGGCAAGACAGGGGTTATACCTACGAGCAGTACTTC. Its protein product is CASSLVHRQDRGYTYEQYF. The chain recombines TRBV7-9 with TRBJ2-7; 8 bases are a match to TRBD1. The germline gives CDR1 SEHNR, CDR2 FQNEAQ (reference sequence). V lost 1 base, J lost 2 bases, and 16 bases stayed unmatched. This CDR3 region has 19 residues.

V and J are TRBV16 and TRBJ2-5; 8 bases match TRBD2. Germline lookup yields CDR1 KGHSY and CDR2 FQNENV. Germline trimming cut 6 bases from V and 5 bases from J; bases unmatched to any gene: 14. This CDR3 spans 16 amino acids. CDR3 residues: CASSPKWGGRKETQYF. The CDR3 DNA reads as TGTGCCAGCAGTCCCAAATGGGGCGGGAGGAAGGAGACCCAGTACTTC.

The chain has TRBV9 and TRBJ2-3; D gene uncertain. The germline gives CDR1 SGDLS, CDR2 YYNGEE. The CDR3 length is 14 residues. With 0 bases removed from V and 3 bases from J, the gap between germline ends came to 8 bases. CDR3 region: CASSVAQITDTQYF. The DNA of the CDR3 is TGTGCCAGCAGCGTAGCCCAGATTACAGATACGCAGTATTTT.

This clone was seen once. The rearrangement uses TRBV5-1 and TRBJ2-1, with D possibly being TRBD2 (6 bases). V dropped 4 bases and J dropped 0 bases, with 8 bases sitting between them. The CDR3 is 14 amino acids. The germline gives CDR1 SGHRS, CDR2 YFSETQ. The CDR3 spells CASSIAASYNEQFF. The DNA of the CDR3 is TGCGCCAGCAGCATAGCGGCCTCCTACAATGAGCAGTTCTTC.

In this sample, this clone turned up once. This CDR3 reads CAWSDPRGFGNYEQYF. CDR3 nucleotides: TGTGCCTGGAGTGATCCCAGGGGGTTCGGGAATTACGAGCAGTACTTC. The chain employs TRBV30 and TRBJ2-7; the match to TRBD1 covers 7 bases. CDR1 GTSNPN and CDR2 SVGIG come from the germline V gene (reference sequence). After removal of 1 base from V and 4 bases from J, the junction contained 13 bases not matched to a gene. This CDR3 is 16 amino acids long.

V and J are TRBV7-8 and TRBJ2-7; the D call may be TRBD1 or TRBD2 (5 bases each). The V gene lost 5 bases and the J gene lost 4 bases, with 15 bases spanning the gap. CDR1 is SGHVS, CDR2 FQNEAQ, per germline. The CDR3 extends over 14 amino acids. CDR3 bases: TGTGCCAGCAGCCCCACGGGGCGGCAGTACGAGCAGTACTTC. It specifies CASSPTGRQYEQYF.

The chain uses TRBV6-1 and TRBJ2-3; 10 nucleotides match TRBD1. Germline CDR1 MNHNS, CDR2 SASEGT. Unmatched junction bases numbered 2, after V lost 1 base and J lost 4 bases. This CDR3 spans 15 amino acids. CDR3 nucleotides: TGTGCCAGCAGTGAAGGAGGACAGGGGGCAGATACGCAGTATTTT. This gives the protein CASSEGGQGADTQYF.

The CDR3 nucleotides read TGTGCCAGCTTCTCCGGGACGGCAATGAACACTGAAGCTTTCTTT. Translating gives CASFSGTAMNTEAFF. The chain combines TRBV2 with TRBJ1-1, with D possibly TRBD1 on 5 matching bases. This CDR3 region has 15 residues. In germline, CDR1 is SNHLY, CDR2 FYNNEI. The V gene lost 8 bases and the J gene lost 0 bases, with 16 bases spanning the gap.

V and J are TRBV2 and TRBJ1-1; the match to TRBD1 covers 7 bases. Germline V gene data show CDR1 as SNHLY and CDR2 as FYNNEI. Unmatched junction bases numbered 7, after V lost 8 bases and J lost 4 bases. This CDR3 contains 13 residues. CDR3 in DNA: TGTGCCAGCCCCCTTGACAGGGCCACTGAAGCTTTCTTT. Translation: CASPLDRATEAFF.

V gene TRBV15 combines with J gene TRBJ2-7; 7 positions agree with TRBD1. The length of the CDR3 is 14 residues. Trimming took 2 bases from V and 2 from J; bases not matched to a gene: 3. Germline V gene data show CDR1 as LNHNV and CDR2 as YYDKDF (reference sequence). CDR3 sequence: CATSRNTGAYEQYF. The CDR3 region has the DNA TGTGCCACCAGCAGAAACACAGGGGCCTACGAGCAGTACTTC.

This clone was counted between two and nine times. The chain has TRBV7-9 and TRBJ1-5; D is uncertain. Germline CDR1 and CDR2: SEHNR and FQNEAQ (reference sequence). Trimming removed 1 base at V and 6 bases at J, with 7 bases between. There are 13 residues in the CDR3. In DNA form, the CDR3 reads TGTGCCAGCAGCTTAGAGGTTAGTCAGCCCCAGCATTTT. This translates into CASSLEVSQPQHF.

The V call is TRBV5-4, the J call TRBJ2-1, with D perhaps TRBD2 (6 bases). Germline V gene lookup returns CDR1 SGHNT and CDR2 YYREEE (reference sequence). The V gene lost 4 bases and the J gene lost 2 bases, with 16 bases spanning the gap. This CDR3 is 16 amino acids long. The CDR3 DNA sequence: TGTGCCAGCAGCGTGGGGGGTAGCGGCCCCTACAATGAGCAGTTCTTC. Translating gives CASSVGGSGPYNEQFF.

This chain uses TRBV29-1 with TRBJ2-3; D ambiguous. CDR1 and CDR2 from the germline V gene are SQVTM and ANQGSEA. V lost 4 bases and J lost 1, with 6 bases in between. The CDR3 contains 12 residues. CDR3 coding DNA: TGCAGCGTTGTTTGGGGCACAGATACGCAGTATTTT. This gives the protein CSVVWGTDTQYF.

The chain joins TRBV5-1 to TRBJ2-2, with D possibly matching TRBD1 (6 bases). Trimming stripped 4 bases from V and 4 bases from J, with 14 bases between. Germline CDR1 and CDR2: SGHRS and YFSETQ. The CDR3 consists of 15 residues. CDR3 region: CASSTMDSLTGELFF. CDR3 bases: TGCGCCAGCAGCACAATGGACAGTCTCACCGGGGAGCTGTTTTTT.

The rearrangement joins TRBV7-9 to TRBJ2-3, with TRBD2 identical over 9 bases. Germline values: CDR1 SEHNR, CDR2 FQNEAQ (reference sequence). This CDR3 contains 15 residues. After removal of 2 bases from V and 2 bases from J, the junction contained 2 bases not matched to a gene. The CDR3 loop reads CASSLRTSATDTQYF. The CDR3 DNA is TGTGCCAGCAGCTTACGGACTAGCGCCACAGATACGCAGTATTTT. Supplemented by reference TRBV7-9 and TRBJ2-3, the full variable domain reads DTGVSQNPRHKITKRGQNVTFRCDPISEHNRLYWYRQTLGQGPEFLTYFQNEAQLEKSRLLSDRFSAERPKGSFSTLEIQRTEQGDSAMYLCASSLRTSATDTQYFGPGTRLTVL.

This CDR3 reads CASSRQGARDTQYF. The DNA for the CDR3 is TGTGCCAGCAGCAGACAGGGGGCCCGAGATACGCAGTATTTT. The rearrangement uses TRBV7-9 and TRBJ2-3; 10 nucleotides agree with TRBD1. Germline V gene lookup returns CDR1 SEHNR and CDR2 FQNEAQ (reference sequence). The CDR3 has 14 residues. The V and J ends lost 5 bases and 5 bases, in that order; junction bases with no gene match: 4.

J is TRBJ2-5 and V is TRBV11-2; the D gene is possibly TRBD1 (5 bases). CDR3 length equals 13 residues. Germline V gives CDR1 SGHAT, CDR2 FQNNGV. Trimming stripped 2 bases from V and 10 bases from J, with 14 bases between. The CDR3 loop is CASSLWFVGDQYF. CDR3 bases: TGTGCCAGCAGCTTATGGTTTGTAGGGGACCAGTACTTC.

The genes are TRBV28 and TRBJ1-2; 8 bases are a match to TRBD1. From germline, CDR1 is MDHEN and CDR2 SYDVKM. V was clipped by 7 bases and J by 3 bases; unmatched bases: 4. The CDR3 covers 13 residues. CDR3 nucleotides: TGTGCCAGCAAAGGACAGGGCGACTATGGCTACACCTTC. Protein: CASKGQGDYGYTF.

The CDR3 nucleotides are TGTGCCAGCAGCTTAGAACTGGGGGTCGAAGCTTTCTTT. Its protein is CASSLELGVEAFF. The rearrangement links TRBV7-2 to TRBJ1-1; tentatively, D is TRBD1 (5 bases). Trimming pared 1 base from V and 8 bases from J, leaving 11 bases between. CDR1 and CDR2 (germline): SGHTA, FQGNSA. The CDR3 spans 13 residues.

J is TRBJ2-3 and V is TRBV29-1; D ambiguous. This CDR3 spans 12 amino acids. The V end was cut by 7 bases, the J end by 9 bases, with 17 bases between. Germline CDR1 and CDR2: SQVTM and ANQGSEA. CDR3 nucleotides: TGCAGCGGAGAACCGGGTATCGGGACGCAGTATTTT. Translating gives CSGEPGIGTQYF.

The chain has TRBV19 and TRBJ2-1; 7 nucleotides line up with TRBD2. The germline V gene encodes CDR1 LNHDA and CDR2 SQIVND (reference sequence). With V trimmed by 7 bases and J by 0 bases, 12 bases remained unmatched. The CDR3 runs 17 residues. The CDR3 nucleotides read TGTGCCAGTAACACTCCCTCGCGGGGGACCTCCTACAATGAGCAGTTCTTC. This encodes CASNTPSRGTSYNEQFF. Drawing the rest from reference TRBV19 and TRBJ2-1, the complete variable domain is DGGITQSPKYLFRKEGQNVTLSCEQNLNHDAMYWYRQDPGQGLRLIYYSQIVNDFQKGDIAEGYSVSREKKESFPLTVTSAQKNPTAFYLCASNTPSRGTSYNEQFFGPGTRLTVL.

This clone occurred a few times. V is TRBV5-1 and J is TRBJ2-1; tentative D call: TRBD2 (6 bases). V was cut by 7 bases and J by 1 base, with 9 bases left in between. The germline V gene encodes CDR1 SGHRS and CDR2 YFSETQ. CDR3 size: 13 residues. CDR3 in amino acids: CASRDLSYNEQFF. In DNA, the CDR3 is TGCGCCAGCCGGGACTTGTCCTACAATGAGCAGTTCTTC.

This rearrangement joins TRBV10-3 to TRBJ1-4; D remains ambiguous. Germline V CDR1 and CDR2: ENHRY, SYGVKD. This CDR3 region has 12 residues. With 2 bases removed from V and 6 bases from J, the gap between germline ends came to 4 bases. The CDR3 DNA follows: TGTGCCATCAGTGAGGAGGATGAAAAACTGTTTTTT. It encodes CAISEEDEKLFF.

In DNA form, the CDR3 reads TGTGCCAGCAGCCCCACCCAGACCAGGGGTGCTGAGCAGTTCTTC. Its translation is CASSPTQTRGAEQFF. The V gene is TRBV7-7, the J gene TRBJ2-1; TRBD1 is a possible D gene (6 bases). The germline CDR1 and CDR2 sequences are SSHAT and FNYEAQ (reference sequence). V was cut by 5 bases and J by 9 bases, with 20 bases left in between. CDR3 length: 15 amino acids. The entire variable domain, with the rest obtained from reference TRBV7-7 and TRBJ2-1, is as follows: GAGVSQSPRYKVTKRGQDVTLRCDPISSHATLYWYQQALGQGPEFLTYFNYEAQPDKSGLPSDRFSAERPEGSISTLTIQRTEQRDSAMYRCASSPTQTRGAEQFFGPGTRLTVL.

The V gene is TRBV29-1, the J gene TRBJ1-2; 10 bases match TRBD1. Trimming took 7 bases from V and 8 from J; bases not matched to a gene: 10. This CDR3 spans 13 amino acids. CDR1 and CDR2 from the germline V gene are SQVTM and ANQGSEA. CDR3 bases: TGCAGCGCCTGGGGACAGGGGTTGGGAGGCTACACCTTC. Translated, it gives CSAWGQGLGGYTF.

The genes are TRBV5-4 and TRBJ2-7; 8 nucleotides line up with TRBD2. Germline CDR1 is SGHNT and CDR2 is YYREEE (reference sequence). V lost 3 bases, J lost 3 bases, and 2 bases stayed unmatched. The CDR3 extends over 13 amino acids. Here the CDR3 reads CASSSGTSYEQYF. DNA of the CDR3: TGTGCCAGCAGCTCCGGGACTAGCTACGAGCAGTACTTC.

DNA for the CDR3: TGTGCCAGCAGACCGACTAGCGGGGGGATCTCCTACGAGCAGTACTTC. Translating gives CASRPTSGGISYEQYF. This chain connects TRBV28 to TRBJ2-7, with 13 bases identical to TRBD2. Trimming at V came to 6 bases and at J to 0 bases, leaving 5 bases not matched to a gene. The CDR3 runs 16 residues. The V gene's germline CDR1 is MDHEN and CDR2 SYDVKM.

This clone was detected once. The chain carries TRBV27 and TRBJ2-7, with D possibly matching TRBD1 (5 bases). V lost 5 bases and J 0 bases, leaving 11 bases between the germline ends. The CDR3 runs to 14 residues. Germline CDR1 reads MNHEY; CDR2 reads SMNVEV (reference sequence). The CDR3 protein is CASSGRQSSYEQYF. CDR3 nucleotides: TGTGCCAGCAGTGGAAGACAGAGCTCCTACGAGCAGTACTTC.

A single count supports this clone. The chain employs TRBV29-1 and TRBJ2-1, with D possibly matching TRBD2 (6 bases). Trimming removed 8 bases at V and 8 bases at J, with 16 bases between. This CDR3 contains 12 residues. Germline assignment: CDR1 SQVTM and CDR2 ANQGSEA. This CDR3 is CSSTRREDEQFF. The CDR3 DNA reads as TGCAGCTCCACGAGGAGGGAGGATGAGCAGTTCTTC.